This entry lists 17 T cell receptor beta chains sequenced from one sample in a study of early T cells in non-severe SARS-CoV-2 infection. TCRdb fed the 5' RACE reads into MiXCR, producing one record per CDR3 protein. Of tens of thousands of distinct CDR3 sequences listed, roughly a tenth are singletons. The specimen was whole blood. The receptor source for this set is an adult who was a healthcare worker with PCR-confirmed SARS-CoV-2 infection or an uninfected control (not recorded which).

The sample holds a few counts of this clonotype. The chain combines TRBV2 with TRBJ1-5; D uncertain. Germline V CDR1 and CDR2: SNHLY, FYNNEI. V lost 7 bases and J 0 bases, leaving 7 bases between the germline ends. This CDR3 has 13 residues. As DNA, the CDR3 is TGTGCCAGCACCCGATCTAGCAATCAGCCCCAGCATTTT. This codes for CASTRSSNQPQHF.

This clonotype was observed many times. The J gene is TRBJ1-4, the V gene TRBV10-3; D call uncertain. The germline V gene has CDR1 ENHRY and CDR2 SYGVKD. Trimming stripped 3 bases from V and 6 bases from J, with 17 bases between. This CDR3 has 16 amino acids. Here the CDR3 reads CAISDSIVGAHEKLFF. CDR3 coding DNA: TGTGCCATCAGTGATTCCATAGTTGGTGCCCATGAAAAACTGTTTTTT.

This clonotype came up a few times. V and J are TRBV4-1 and TRBJ2-7; possible D gene TRBD1, 6 bases. CDR1 MGHRA and CDR2 YSYEKL come from the germline V gene. There are 15 residues in the CDR3. The V end was cut by 2 bases, the J end by 2 bases, with 13 bases between. CDR3 nucleotides: TGCGCCAGCAGCCAACTAAGGACAGCCGCCTACGAGCAGTACTTC. Translation: CASSQLRTAAYEQYF.

This clonotype was recorded a few times. The chain carries TRBV3-1 and TRBJ2-3; TRBD2 is a possible D gene (6 bases). This CDR3 has 12 residues. Trimming took off 5 bases at V and 7 bases at J, with 10 bases between the two ends. In germline, CDR1 is LGHDT, CDR2 YNNKEL (reference sequence). CDR3 sequence (DNA): TGTGCCAGCAGCTCCGCGGGGTATACGCAGTATTTT. Translating gives CASSSAGYTQYF.

The V and J genes are TRBV7-2 and TRBJ1-4; D gene uncertain. Trimming took off 5 bases at V and 2 bases at J, with 18 bases between the two ends. The germline V gene encodes CDR1 SGHTA and CDR2 FQGNSA. The CDR3 spans 17 residues. The chain's CDR3 is CASSPRGVFTTNEKLFF. In nucleotides, the CDR3 is TGTGCCAGCAGCCCTCGCGGGGTCTTTACGACTAATGAAAAACTGTTTTTT.

This clonotype was observed a handful of times. CDR3: CASSFYGLSNNKYGYTF. DNA of the CDR3: TGTGCCAGCAGCTTTTACGGCTTATCCAACAATAAATATGGCTACACCTTC. The chain recombines TRBV5-6 with TRBJ1-2; D is ambiguous. The germline CDR1 and CDR2 sequences are SGHDT and YYEEEE. This CDR3 comprises 17 residues. The V end was cut by 2 bases, the J end by 5 bases, with 22 bases between.

This clonotype was seen at least ten times. The V and J genes are TRBV7-2 and TRBJ2-1; 13 nucleotides agree with TRBD2. With V trimmed by 5 bases and J by 6 bases, 4 bases remained unmatched. CDR3 length: 15 residues. Germline values: CDR1 SGHTA, CDR2 FQGNSA. CDR3 protein: CASSRGLAGSNEQFF. Written as DNA, the CDR3 is TGTGCCAGCAGCCGGGGACTAGCGGGATCCAATGAGCAGTTCTTC.

This clonotype was seen many times. In DNA form, the CDR3 reads TGCGCCAGCCGCAAAGCGAGGGAAGGATTAACCGGGGAGCTGTTTTTT. Its translation: CASRKAREGLTGELFF. J is TRBJ2-2 and V is TRBV5-1, with a weak D call TRBD2 (5 bases). In germline, CDR1 is SGHRS, CDR2 YFSETQ. CDR3 length: 16 amino acids. Trimming took off 7 bases at V and 5 bases at J, with 21 bases between the two ends.

This clonotype came up many times. The rearrangement uses TRBV14 and TRBJ1-1; perhaps TRBD1 as D (6 bases). V was trimmed by 3 bases and J by 0 bases, leaving 11 bases between them. Germline loops: CDR1 SGHDN, CDR2 FVKESK. The CDR3 is 15 residues long. The CDR3, as DNA: TGTGCCAGCAGCCAGCTGGACAGTTTGAACACTGAAGCTTTCTTT. It specifies CASSQLDSLNTEAFF.

The V gene is TRBV20-1, the J gene TRBJ2-3, with TRBD2 matching 12 bases. Trimming cost V 6 bases and J 3 bases; bases outside gene matches: 4. This CDR3 spans 14 amino acids. Germline-derived CDR1 and CDR2 are DFQATT and SNEGSKA (reference sequence). The CDR3 sequence: CSAQTSGGTDTQYF. The CDR3 DNA is TGCAGTGCCCAAACTAGCGGGGGGACAGATACGCAGTATTTT.

The table lists this clonotype with many counts. The chain is built from TRBV14 and TRBJ2-3; D might be TRBD2 (5 bases). Trimming pared 4 bases from V and 3 bases from J, leaving 17 bases between. The CDR3 contains 16 residues. Germline V gene lookup returns CDR1 SGHDN and CDR2 FVKESK. The CDR3, as DNA: TGTGCCAGCAGCCCAGCCCCGGGATGGAGGACAGATACGCAGTATTTT. Protein sequence: CASSPAPGWRTDTQYF.

The CDR3 nucleotides read TGTGCCAGCAGCTTACTAATGAACACTGAAGCTTTCTTT. The encoded protein is CASSLLMNTEAFF. V usage is TRBV7-9 and J usage is TRBJ1-1; D gene unclear. V dropped 2 bases and J dropped 0 bases, with 4 bases sitting between them. In germline, CDR1 is SEHNR, CDR2 FQNEAQ (reference sequence). The CDR3 length is 13 residues.

As regards this clonotype: A read error may explain this, as a much larger clone is one base away. This chain joins TRBV20-1 and TRBJ1-4, with D unclear. The CDR3 is made up of 12 amino acids. Germline V gives CDR1 DFQATT, CDR2 SNEGSKA (reference sequence). DNA of the CDR3: TGCAGGGCCCTGGGCTCCAATGAAAAACTGTTTTTT. The encoded protein is CRALGSNEKLFF.

This clonotype has just a few counts. This chain uses TRBV4-1 with TRBJ2-7; TRBD2 agrees at 7 bases. Germline trimming cut 0 bases from V and 2 bases from J; bases unmatched to any gene: 4. CDR3 length: 15 residues. The germline CDR1 and CDR2 sequences are MGHRA and YSYEKL. The chain's CDR3 is CASSQDPSGTYEQYF. The CDR3 DNA reads as TGCGCCAGCAGCCAAGACCCTAGCGGAACCTACGAGCAGTACTTC.

Many counts were recorded for this clonotype. CDR3 DNA sequence: TGTGCCTGGAGTACCGGGACAGGTGGAGGGGATACGCAGTATTTT. Its protein is CAWSTGTGGGDTQYF. This sequence joins TRBV30 and TRBJ2-3; 8 positions match TRBD1. Germline CDR1 and CDR2: GTSNPN and SVGIG (reference sequence). The CDR3 has 15 amino acids. The J segment lost 6 bases and the V segment lost 2 bases, leaving 10 bases of the junction unmatched.

This clonotype was observed at least ten times. This chain links TRBV6-7 with TRBJ1-3; a possible D gene is TRBD1 (5 bases). TRBV6-7 qualifies as an ORF whose function is uncertain. The CDR3 spans 18 residues. Trimming shortened V by 5 bases and J by 0 bases, and 20 bases separated the two germline ends. The CDR3 region has the DNA TGTGCCAGCAGTCGCCGCACGTCCCGGGACGACTCTGGAAACACCATATATTTT. Its translation: CASSRRTSRDDSGNTIYF.

This clonotype was counted many times. J is TRBJ2-6 and V is TRBV5-8; D gene ambiguous. CDR1 SGHTS and CDR2 YDEGEE come from the germline V gene. V was shortened by 2 bases and J by 4 bases, with 4 bases between the two germline ends. This CDR3 has 13 residues. CDR3: CASSFRGANVLTF. In DNA, the CDR3 is TGTGCCAGCAGCTTCAGGGGGGCCAACGTCCTGACTTTC.